One and the same sample provided the 6 T cell receptor beta chains below, sequenced in a study of blood T cell repertoires in COVID-19. This table comes from immunoSEQ multiplex PCR, and its TCRdb copy is limited to in-frame clones, with some not included. The table has 220,000 or so clones, 80% to 90% seen once. Sample: peripheral blood. The receptor set was obtained from a man aged 45-65 years who had recovered from COVID-19.

This sequence joins TRBV19 and TRBJ2-3, with D possibly being TRBD2 (5 bases). This CDR3 has 16 amino acids. The V end lost 9 bases, the J end lost 0 bases, and 19 bases lay between the germline ends. In germline, CDR1 is LNHDA, CDR2 SQIVND (reference sequence). CDR3 nucleotides: TGTGCCAGCCAGGACTCGGACTCCCCTAGCACAGATACGCAGTATTTT. Its translation: CASQDSDSPSTDTQYF.

This chain connects TRBV12-5 to TRBJ2-1, with TRBD2 matching over 10 bases. Germline V gives CDR1 LGHNT, CDR2 FRNRAP. V lost 0 bases and J lost 3; bases outside the gene matches: 5. This CDR3 is built from 17 residues. In nucleotides, the CDR3 is TGTGCTAGTGGTTTGGTGCCCGGGACTAGCGACTACAATGAGCAGTTCTTC. Translation: CASGLVPGTSDYNEQFF.

V gene TRBV28 combines with J gene TRBJ2-5, with D unresolved. V was clipped by 4 bases and J by 4 bases, with 10 bases between them. The CDR3 totals 13 residues. Germline CDR1 MDHEN, CDR2 SYDVKM. CDR3 region: CASSSNFGETQYF. CDR3 DNA: TGTGCCAGCAGTTCCAACTTCGGAGAGACCCAGTACTTC.

The chain employs TRBV3-1 (or the pseudogene TRBV3-2) and TRBJ1-3, with 10 bases identical to TRBD1. After removal of 4 bases from V and 4 bases from J, the junction contained 1 base not matched to a gene. CDR3 length: 14 amino acids. Germline assignment: CDR1 LGHDT and CDR2 YNNKEL (reference sequence). Here the CDR3 DNA reads TGTGCCAGCAGCCGACAGGGGGCGGGAAACACCATATATTTT. It specifies CASSRQGAGNTIYF.

CDR3 DNA sequence: TGTGCCAGCAGCGTCCCAAACAGGGCGGGCGGCTACACCTTC. Amino acid sequence: CASSVPNRAGGYTF. The chain has TRBV9 and TRBJ1-2; D is possibly TRBD1 (6 bases). CDR1 is SGDLS and CDR2 is YYNGEE in the germline V gene. The CDR3 extends over 14 amino acids. V was trimmed by 2 bases and J by 8 bases, leaving 16 bases between them. The variable domain in full, completed from reference TRBV9 and TRBJ1-2, reads DSGVTQTPKHLITATGQRVTLRCSPRSGDLSVYWYQQSLDQGLQFLIQYYNGEERAKGNILERFSAQQFPDLHSELNLSSLELGDSALYFCASSVPNRAGGYTFGSGTRLTVV.

The V gene is TRBV19, the J gene TRBJ2-1, with 13 bases identical to TRBD2. Germline loops: CDR1 LNHDA, CDR2 SQIVND (reference sequence). The CDR3 sequence is 18 residues long. After removal of 5 bases from V and 7 bases from J, the junction contained 14 bases not matched to a gene. The CDR3 sequence: CASSRGSGLAGARNEQFF. The DNA of the CDR3 is TGTGCCAGTAGTCGGGGATCCGGACTAGCGGGAGCCCGGAATGAGCAGTTCTTC. The whole variable domain, remainder taken from reference TRBV19 and TRBJ2-1, is DGGITQSPKYLFRKEGQNVTLSCEQNLNHDAMYWYRQDPGQGLRLIYYSQIVNDFQKGDIAEGYSVSREKKESFPLTVTSAQKNPTAFYLCASSRGSGLAGARNEQFFGPGTRLTVL.